This T cell receptor beta chain was found in a study of OX40 agonist ivuxolimab in advanced cancers. Study-level background: A history of anti-PD-1, anti-PD-L1 or anti-CTLA-4 therapy was acceptable, and 40% had some.

Clones were sequenced by immunoSEQ multiplex PCR, and TCRdb holds only the in-frame ones, with some missing. The sample carries fewer than 45,000 clones, around 84% recorded once. Germline values: CDR1 MNHEY, CDR2 SMNVEV (reference sequence). V shed 7 bases and J shed 3 bases, with 13 bases lying between them. This CDR3 region has 15 residues. This clonotype originated in an adult with an advanced solid tumor such as melanoma, head and neck, liver or kidney cancer. The starting material was CD4+ or CD8+ T cells sorted from blood, obtained in a trial of the OX40 agonist ivuxolimab. The V call is TRBV27, the J call TRBJ1-6, with D unresolved. CDR3 loop: CASNGLKHYNSPLHF. CDR3 coding DNA: TGTGCCAGCAATGGGCTTAAACACTATAATTCACCCCTCCACTTT.